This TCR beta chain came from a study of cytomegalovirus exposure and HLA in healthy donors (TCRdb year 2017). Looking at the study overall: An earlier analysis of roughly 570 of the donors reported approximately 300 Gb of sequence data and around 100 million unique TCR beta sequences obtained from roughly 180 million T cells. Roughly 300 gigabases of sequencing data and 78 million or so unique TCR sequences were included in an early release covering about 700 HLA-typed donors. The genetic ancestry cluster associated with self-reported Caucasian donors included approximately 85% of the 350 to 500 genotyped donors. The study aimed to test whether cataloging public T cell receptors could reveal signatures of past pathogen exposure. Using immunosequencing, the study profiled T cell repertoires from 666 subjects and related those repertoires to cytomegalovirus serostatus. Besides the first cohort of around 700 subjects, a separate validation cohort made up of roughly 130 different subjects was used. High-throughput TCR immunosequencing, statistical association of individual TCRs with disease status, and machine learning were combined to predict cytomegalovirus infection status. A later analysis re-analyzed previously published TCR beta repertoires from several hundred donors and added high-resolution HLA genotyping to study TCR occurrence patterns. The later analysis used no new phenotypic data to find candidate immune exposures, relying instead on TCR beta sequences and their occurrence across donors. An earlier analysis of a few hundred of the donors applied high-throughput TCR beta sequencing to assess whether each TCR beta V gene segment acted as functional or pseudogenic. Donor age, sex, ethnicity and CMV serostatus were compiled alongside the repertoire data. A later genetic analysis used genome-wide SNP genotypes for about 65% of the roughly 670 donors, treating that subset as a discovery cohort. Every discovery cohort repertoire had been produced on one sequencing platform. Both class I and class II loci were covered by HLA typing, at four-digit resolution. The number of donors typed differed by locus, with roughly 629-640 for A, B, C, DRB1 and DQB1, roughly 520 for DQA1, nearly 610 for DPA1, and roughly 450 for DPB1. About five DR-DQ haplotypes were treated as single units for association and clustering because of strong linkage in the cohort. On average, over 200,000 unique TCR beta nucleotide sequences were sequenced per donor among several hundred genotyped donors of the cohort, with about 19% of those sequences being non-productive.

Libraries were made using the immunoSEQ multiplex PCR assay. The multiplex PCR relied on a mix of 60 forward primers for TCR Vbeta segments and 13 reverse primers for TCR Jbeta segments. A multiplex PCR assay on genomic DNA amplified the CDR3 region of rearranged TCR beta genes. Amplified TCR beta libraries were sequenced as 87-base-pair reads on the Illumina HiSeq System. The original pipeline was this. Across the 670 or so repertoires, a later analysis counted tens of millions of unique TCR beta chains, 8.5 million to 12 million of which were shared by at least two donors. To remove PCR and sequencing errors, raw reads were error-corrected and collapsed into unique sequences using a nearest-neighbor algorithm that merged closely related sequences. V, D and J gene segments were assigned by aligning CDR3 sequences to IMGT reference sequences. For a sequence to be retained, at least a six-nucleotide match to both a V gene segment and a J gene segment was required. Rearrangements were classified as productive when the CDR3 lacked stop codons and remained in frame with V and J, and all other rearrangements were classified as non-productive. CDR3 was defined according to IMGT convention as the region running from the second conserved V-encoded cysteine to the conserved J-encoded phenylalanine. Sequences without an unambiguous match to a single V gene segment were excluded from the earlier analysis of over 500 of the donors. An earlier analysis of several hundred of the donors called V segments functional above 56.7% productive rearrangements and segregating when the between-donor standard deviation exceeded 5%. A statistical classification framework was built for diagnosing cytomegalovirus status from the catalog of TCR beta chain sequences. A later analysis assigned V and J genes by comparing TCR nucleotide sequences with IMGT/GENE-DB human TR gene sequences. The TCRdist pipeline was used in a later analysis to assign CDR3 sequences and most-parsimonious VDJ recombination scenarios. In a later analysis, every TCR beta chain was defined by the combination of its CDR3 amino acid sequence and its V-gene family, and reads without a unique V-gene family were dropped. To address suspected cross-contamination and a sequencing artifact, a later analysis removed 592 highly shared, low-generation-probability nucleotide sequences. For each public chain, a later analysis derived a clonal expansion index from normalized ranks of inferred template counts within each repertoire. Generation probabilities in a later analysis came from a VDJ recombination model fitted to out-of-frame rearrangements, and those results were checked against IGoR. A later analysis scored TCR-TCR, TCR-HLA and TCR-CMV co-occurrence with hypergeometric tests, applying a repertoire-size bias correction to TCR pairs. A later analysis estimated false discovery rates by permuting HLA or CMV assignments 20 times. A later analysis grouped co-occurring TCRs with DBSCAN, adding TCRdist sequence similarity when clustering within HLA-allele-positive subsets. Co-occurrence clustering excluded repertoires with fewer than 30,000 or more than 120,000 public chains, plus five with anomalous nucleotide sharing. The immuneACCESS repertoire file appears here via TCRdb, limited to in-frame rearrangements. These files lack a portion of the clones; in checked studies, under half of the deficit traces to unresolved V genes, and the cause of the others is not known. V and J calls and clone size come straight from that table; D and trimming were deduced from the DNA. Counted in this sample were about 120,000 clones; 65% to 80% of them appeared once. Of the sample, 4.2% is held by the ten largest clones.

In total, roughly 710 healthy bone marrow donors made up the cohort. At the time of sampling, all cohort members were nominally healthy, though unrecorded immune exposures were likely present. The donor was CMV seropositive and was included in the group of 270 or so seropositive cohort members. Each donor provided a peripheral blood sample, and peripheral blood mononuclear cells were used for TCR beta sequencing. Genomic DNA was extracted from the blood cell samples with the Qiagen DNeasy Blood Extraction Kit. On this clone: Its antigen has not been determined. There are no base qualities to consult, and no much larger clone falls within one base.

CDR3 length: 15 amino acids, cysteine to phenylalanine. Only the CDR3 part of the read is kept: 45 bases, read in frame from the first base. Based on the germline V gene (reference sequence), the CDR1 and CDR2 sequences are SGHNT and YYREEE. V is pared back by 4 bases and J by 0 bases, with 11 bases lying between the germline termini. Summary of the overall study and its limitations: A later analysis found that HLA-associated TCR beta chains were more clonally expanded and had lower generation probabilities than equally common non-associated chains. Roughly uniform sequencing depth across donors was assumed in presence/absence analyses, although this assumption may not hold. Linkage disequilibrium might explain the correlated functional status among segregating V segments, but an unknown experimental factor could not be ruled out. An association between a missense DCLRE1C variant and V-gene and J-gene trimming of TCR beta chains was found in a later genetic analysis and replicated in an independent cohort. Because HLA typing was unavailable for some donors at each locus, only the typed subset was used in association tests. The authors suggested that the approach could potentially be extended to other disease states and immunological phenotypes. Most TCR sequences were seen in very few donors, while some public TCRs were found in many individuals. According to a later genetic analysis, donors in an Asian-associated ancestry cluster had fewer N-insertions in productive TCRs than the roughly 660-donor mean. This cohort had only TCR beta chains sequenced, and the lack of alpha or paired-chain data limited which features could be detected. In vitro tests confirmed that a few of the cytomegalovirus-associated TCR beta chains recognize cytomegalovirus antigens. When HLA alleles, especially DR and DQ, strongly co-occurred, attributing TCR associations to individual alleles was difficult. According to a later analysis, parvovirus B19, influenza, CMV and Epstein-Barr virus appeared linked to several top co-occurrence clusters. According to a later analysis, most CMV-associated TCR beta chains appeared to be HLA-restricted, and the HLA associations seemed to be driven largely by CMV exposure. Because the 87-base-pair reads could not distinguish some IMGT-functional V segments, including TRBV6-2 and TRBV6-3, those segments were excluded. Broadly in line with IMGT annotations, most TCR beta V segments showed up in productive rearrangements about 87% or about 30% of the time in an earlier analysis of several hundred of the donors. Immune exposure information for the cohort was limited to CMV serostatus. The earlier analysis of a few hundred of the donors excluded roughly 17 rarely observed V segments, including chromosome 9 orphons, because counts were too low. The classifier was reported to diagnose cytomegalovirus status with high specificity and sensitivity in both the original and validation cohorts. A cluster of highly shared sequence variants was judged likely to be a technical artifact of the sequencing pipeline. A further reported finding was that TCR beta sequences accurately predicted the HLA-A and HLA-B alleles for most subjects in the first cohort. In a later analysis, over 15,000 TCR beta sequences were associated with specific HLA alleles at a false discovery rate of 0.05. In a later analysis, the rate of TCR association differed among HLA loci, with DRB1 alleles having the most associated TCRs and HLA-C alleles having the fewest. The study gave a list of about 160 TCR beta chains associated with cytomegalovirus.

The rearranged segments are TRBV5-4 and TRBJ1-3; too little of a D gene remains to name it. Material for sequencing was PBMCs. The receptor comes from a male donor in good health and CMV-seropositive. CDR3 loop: CASSPGGISGNTIYF. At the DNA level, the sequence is TGTGCCAGCAGCCCCGGAGGTATCTCTGGAAACACCATATATTTT.